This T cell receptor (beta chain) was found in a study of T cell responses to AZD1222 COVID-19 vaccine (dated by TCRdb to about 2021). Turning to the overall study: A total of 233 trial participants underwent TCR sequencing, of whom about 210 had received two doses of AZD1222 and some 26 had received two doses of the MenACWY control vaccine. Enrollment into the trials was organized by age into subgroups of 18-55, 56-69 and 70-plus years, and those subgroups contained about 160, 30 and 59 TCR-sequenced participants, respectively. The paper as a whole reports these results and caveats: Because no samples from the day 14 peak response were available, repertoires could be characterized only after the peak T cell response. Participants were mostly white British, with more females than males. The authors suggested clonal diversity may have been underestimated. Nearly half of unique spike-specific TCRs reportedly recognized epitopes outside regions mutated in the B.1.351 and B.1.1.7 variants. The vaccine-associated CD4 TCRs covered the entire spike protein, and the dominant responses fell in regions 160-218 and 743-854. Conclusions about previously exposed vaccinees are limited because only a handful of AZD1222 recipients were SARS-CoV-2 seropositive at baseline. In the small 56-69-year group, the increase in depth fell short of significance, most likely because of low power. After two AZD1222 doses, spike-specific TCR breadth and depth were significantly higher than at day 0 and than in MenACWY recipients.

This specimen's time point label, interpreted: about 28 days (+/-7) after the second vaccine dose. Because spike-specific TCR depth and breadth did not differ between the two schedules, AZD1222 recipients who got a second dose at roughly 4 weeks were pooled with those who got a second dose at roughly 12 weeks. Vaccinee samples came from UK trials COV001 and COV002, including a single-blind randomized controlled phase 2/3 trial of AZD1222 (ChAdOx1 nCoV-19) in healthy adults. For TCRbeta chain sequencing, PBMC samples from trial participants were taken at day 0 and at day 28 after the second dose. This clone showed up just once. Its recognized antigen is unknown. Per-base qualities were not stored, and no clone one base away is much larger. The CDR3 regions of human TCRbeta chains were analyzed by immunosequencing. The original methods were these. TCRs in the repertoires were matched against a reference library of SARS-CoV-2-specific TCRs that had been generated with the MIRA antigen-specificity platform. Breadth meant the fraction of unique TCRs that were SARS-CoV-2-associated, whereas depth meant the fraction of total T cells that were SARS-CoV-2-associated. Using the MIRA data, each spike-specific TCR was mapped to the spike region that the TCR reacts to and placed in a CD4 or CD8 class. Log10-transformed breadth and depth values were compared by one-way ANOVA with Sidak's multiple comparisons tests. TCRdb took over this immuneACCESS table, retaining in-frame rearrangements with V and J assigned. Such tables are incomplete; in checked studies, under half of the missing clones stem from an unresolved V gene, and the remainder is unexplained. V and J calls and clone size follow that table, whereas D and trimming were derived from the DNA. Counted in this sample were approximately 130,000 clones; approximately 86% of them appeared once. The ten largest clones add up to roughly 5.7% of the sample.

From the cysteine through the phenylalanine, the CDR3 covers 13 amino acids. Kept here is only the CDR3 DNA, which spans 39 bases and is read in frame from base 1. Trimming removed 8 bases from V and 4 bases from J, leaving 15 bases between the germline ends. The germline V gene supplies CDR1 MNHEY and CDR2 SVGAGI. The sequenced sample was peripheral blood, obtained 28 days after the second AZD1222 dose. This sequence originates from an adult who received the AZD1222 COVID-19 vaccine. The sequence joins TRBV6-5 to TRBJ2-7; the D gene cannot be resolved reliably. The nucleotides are TGTGCCAGCGGCCCGGCGGCGGTTTACGAGCAGTACTTC. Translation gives CASGPAAVYEQYF.